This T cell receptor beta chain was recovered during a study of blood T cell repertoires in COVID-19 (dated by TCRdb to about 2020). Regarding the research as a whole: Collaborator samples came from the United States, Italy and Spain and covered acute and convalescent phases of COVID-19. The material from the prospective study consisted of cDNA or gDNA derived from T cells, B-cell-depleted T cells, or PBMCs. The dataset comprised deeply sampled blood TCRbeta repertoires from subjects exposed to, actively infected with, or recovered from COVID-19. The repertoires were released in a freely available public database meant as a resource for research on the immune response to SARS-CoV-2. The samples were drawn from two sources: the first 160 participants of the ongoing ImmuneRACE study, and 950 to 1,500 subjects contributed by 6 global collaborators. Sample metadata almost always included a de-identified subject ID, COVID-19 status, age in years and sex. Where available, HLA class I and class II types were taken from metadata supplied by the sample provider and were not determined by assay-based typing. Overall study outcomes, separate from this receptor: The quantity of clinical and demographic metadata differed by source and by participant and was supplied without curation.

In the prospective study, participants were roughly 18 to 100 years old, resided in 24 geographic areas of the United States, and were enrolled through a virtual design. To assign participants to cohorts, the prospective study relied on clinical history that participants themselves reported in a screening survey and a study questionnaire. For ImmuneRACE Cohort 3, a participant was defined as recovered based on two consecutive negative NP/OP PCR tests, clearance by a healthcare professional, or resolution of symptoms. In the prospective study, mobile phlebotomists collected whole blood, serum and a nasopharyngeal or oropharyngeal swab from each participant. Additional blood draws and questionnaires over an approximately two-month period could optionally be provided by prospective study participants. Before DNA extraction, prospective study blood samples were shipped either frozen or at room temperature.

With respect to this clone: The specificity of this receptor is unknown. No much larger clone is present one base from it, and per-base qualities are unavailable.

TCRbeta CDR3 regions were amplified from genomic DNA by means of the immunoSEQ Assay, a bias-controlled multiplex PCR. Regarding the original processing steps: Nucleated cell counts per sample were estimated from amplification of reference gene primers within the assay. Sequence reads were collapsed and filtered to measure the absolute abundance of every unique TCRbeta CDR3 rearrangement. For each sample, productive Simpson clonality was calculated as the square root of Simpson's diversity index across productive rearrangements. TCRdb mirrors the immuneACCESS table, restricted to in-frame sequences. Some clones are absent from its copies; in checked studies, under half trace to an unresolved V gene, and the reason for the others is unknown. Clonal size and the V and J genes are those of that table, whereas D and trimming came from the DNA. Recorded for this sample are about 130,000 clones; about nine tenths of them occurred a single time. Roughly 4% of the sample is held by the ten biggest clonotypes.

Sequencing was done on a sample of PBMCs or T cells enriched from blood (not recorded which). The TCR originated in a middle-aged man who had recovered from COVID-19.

CDR3 reads: CASSHQGAVRNEQFF. The DNA reads TGCGCCAGCAGCCACCAGGGGGCCGTGCGGAATGAGCAGTTCTTC. The sequence links TRBV4-3 to TRBJ2-1; 8 junctional bases match TRBD1. V ends up 3 bases short and J 7 bases short, with an unmatched junction base count of 8. The germline V gene specifies LGHNA as CDR1 and YSLEER as CDR2. Counted from cysteine to phenylalanine, this CDR3 has 15 amino acids. Solely the CDR3 DNA is kept, with 45 bases framed from the first base.